This T cell receptor (beta chain) derives from a study of blood T cells in healthy people across ages. Overall study context: Every two T cells gave about one barcoded beta molecule via template switching.

Alongside a J-beta primer mix, a sample-barcoded 5' primer served in a second PCR lasting about 6 to 12 cycles. Each of the cDNA molecules was tagged by a template-switch adaptor with 12 random nucleotides. Every sample returned 2.5 million or more CDR3-containing paired-end reads. One entry per CDR3 protein, called by TCRdb with MiXCR from the 5' RACE reads. The data contain around 750,000 distinct CDR3 sequences, less than 70% of them singletons. Whole-study findings and limits: The diversity estimates, figures obtained from one million T cells, were considered underestimates.

On this clonotype: Its antigen is undetermined.

The CDR3 spans 16 residues. Trimming cost V 4 bases and J 7 bases; bases outside gene matches: 10. From germline, CDR1 is SGHTA and CDR2 FQGNSA. The receptor was derived from a man of 80 years or more in good health. Sequenced material: blood. The chain carries TRBV7-2 and TRBJ2-1; 10 bases align to TRBD2. CDR3 protein: CASSSSRLAGENEQFF. Here the CDR3 DNA reads TGTGCCAGCAGCTCAAGTCGTCTAGCGGGAGAGAATGAGCAGTTCTTC.